The clone carrying this TCR beta chain has a count of ten or more. Its antigen remains unknown. This CDR3 contains 17 residues. The germline CDR1 and CDR2 sequences are SGHRS and YFSETQ. The V end was cut by 7 bases, the J end by 0 bases, with 20 bases between. The data were obtained in a study of T-cell memory formation after mild COVID-19. As for the study in general: Clustering of TCRs was largely donor specific. Study-level results: Some clones that responded turned up in pre-infection memory, which suggests that cross-reactive memory joined in. CD8+ contracting clones occupied EMRA, while CD4+ ones occupied mainly CM and EM.

MiXCR, applied by TCRdb to the 5' RACE reads, yields one record per CDR3 protein. The sample has roughly 340,000 distinct CDR3 sequences; 15% are singletons. The genes are TRBV5-1 and TRBJ2-4; tentatively, D is TRBD1 or TRBD2 (5 bases each). The sample taken for sequencing was PBMCs or a T cell subset sorted from them (not recorded which). This clonotype originated in a man between 18 and 29 years old who had mild COVID-19 (a few samples of this study predate the infection). Cell type and time point are not known. The CDR3 reads CASRSAGTELAKNIQYF. The CDR3 DNA sequence: TGCGCCAGCCGATCCGCCGGGACCGAGCTAGCCAAAAACATTCAGTACTTC.